One T cell receptor (beta chain) is described in this entry. A much larger clone lies a single base off, so this may be a read error. TCRdb fed the reads into MiXCR, producing one record per CDR3 protein. The repertoire holds some 240,000 distinct CDR3 sequences, with approximately 15% as singletons. This entry belongs to a study of T cell repertoires in cytomegalovirus infection. Turning to the study itself: Public signatures in TCR beta pointed to CMV infection and matching HLA type.

The germline V gene encodes CDR1 MNHNS and CDR2 SASEGT. The CDR3 loop spans 15 amino acids. This chain connects TRBV6-1 to TRBJ2-6; D is uncertain. The origin of this receptor is a human donor in good health (CMV status not recorded). Some clones in this sample may be carry-over from other donors' samples. Sequencing was performed on CD8+ T cells from PBMCs. The CDR3 reads CARSEAQGGANVLTF. CDR3 DNA: TGTGCCAGGAGTGAAGCGCAAGGTGGGGCCAACGTCCTGACTTTC.